This paragraph reports one T cell receptor beta chain. Its matching antigen is unknown. Produced via immunoSEQ multiplex PCR; TCRdb's table is partial and in-frame only. This table holds about 20,000 clones, about 90% found once. This specimen belongs to a study of T cell repertoires and Cas9 in healthy adults. Study overall: Multi-effector potency, cytotoxicity and lineage were assessed in SpCas9-reactive CD4 and CD8 T cells. General study results and limits: In vitro, SpCas9-reactive Tregs were reported to curb effector T cell proliferation and function.

The germline CDR1 and CDR2 sequences are MGHRA and YSYEKL. This CDR3 region has 16 residues. V lost 0 bases to trimming and J lost 1 base, with 12 bases between them. This chain uses TRBV4-1 with TRBJ1-2; D might be TRBD1 (5 bases). Sequenced material: CD4+ effector T cells (CD127+, CD25-, CD137-, CD154-) from PBMCs; culture status not recorded. The receptor comes from a human donor in good health. Here the CDR3 reads CASSQDQGKYNYGYTF. In DNA form, the CDR3 reads TGCGCCAGCAGCCAAGACCAGGGCAAGTATAACTATGGCTACACCTTC.